Presented here are 20 T cell receptor beta chains from one specimen sequenced in a study of response to subunit inactivated influenza vaccine. MiXCR, run by TCRdb on the RT-PCR reads, gives a single entry per CDR3 protein. The sample consists of about 780,000 distinct CDR3 sequences, around 18% of them appearing once. Sequencing was performed on PBMCs from blood, taken roughly 5 days after vaccination. These receptor sequences come from a man in his fifties or sixties who received an inactivated influenza vaccine.

This clonotype was seen at least ten times. V is TRBV20-1 and J is TRBJ2-7; TRBD1 agrees at 8 bases. Trimming cost V 3 bases and J 0 bases; bases outside gene matches: 1. Germline V gives CDR1 DFQATT, CDR2 SNEGSKA (reference sequence). This CDR3 has 13 amino acids. The CDR3 DNA reads TGCAGTGCTAGGGACAGGGTCTCCTACGAGCAGTACTTC. Translation: CSARDRVSYEQYF.

The V gene is TRBV7-6, the J gene TRBJ2-1, with TRBD2 matching over 8 bases. The CDR3 loop spans 15 amino acids. Germline CDR1 SGHVS, CDR2 FNYEAQ. The ends lost 5 bases at V and 8 bases at J; junction bases unmatched: 11. This CDR3 is CASSDLPGGPYEQFF. In DNA, the CDR3 is TGTGCCAGCAGCGACCTTCCGGGAGGGCCTTATGAGCAGTTCTTC.

CDR3 loop: CASSLYGGKVQETQYF. The DNA for the CDR3 is TGCGCCAGCAGCTTGTACGGCGGTAAGGTCCAAGAGACCCAGTACTTC. V and J are TRBV5-1 and TRBJ2-5, with D unclear. The V gene's germline CDR1 is SGHRS and CDR2 YFSETQ. V shed 1 base and J shed 1 base, with 14 bases lying between them. The CDR3 is 16 residues long.

This clonotype has ten or more counts. The rearrangement links TRBV20-1 to TRBJ2-1; D might be TRBD1 (5 bases). Trimming removed 3 bases at V and 7 bases at J, with 16 bases between. The CDR3 is 14 residues long. CDR1 and CDR2 from the germline V gene are DFQATT and SNEGSKA (reference sequence). CDR3 DNA: TGCAGTGCTAGGGGGCCCCCACAACCGAATGAGCAGTTCTTC. It encodes CSARGPPQPNEQFF.

There are a few counts of this clonotype. The CDR3 reads CASSPASGGYNEQFF. DNA of the CDR3: TGTGCCAGCTCACCAGCGAGCGGGGGGTACAATGAGCAGTTCTTC. This chain uses TRBV18 with TRBJ2-1; TRBD2 agrees at 9 bases. The CDR3 has 15 residues. Trimming cost V 2 bases and J 4 bases; bases outside gene matches: 3. Germline lookup yields CDR1 KGHSH and CDR2 LQKENI.

J is TRBJ2-1 and V is TRBV3-1; 7 nucleotides line up with TRBD2. V gave up 4 bases and J gave up 6 bases; unmatched junction bases: 12. The CDR3 is 16 residues long. Germline assignment: CDR1 LGHDT and CDR2 YNNKEL (reference sequence). The CDR3 region has the DNA TGTGCCAGCAGCCTTCCGGGACTATTTTATTTCAATGAGCAGTTCTTC. This sequence encodes CASSLPGLFYFNEQFF.

This clonotype was detected a few times. The chain combines TRBV20-1 with TRBJ1-1, with 10 bases that match TRBD1. Germline-derived CDR1 and CDR2 are DFQATT and SNEGSKA (reference sequence). The CDR3 runs 13 residues. V shed 6 bases, J shed 4 bases, and the junction held 5 bases outside the gene matches. The CDR3 reads CSAGDRGGTEAFF. The CDR3 DNA sequence: TGCAGTGCCGGGGACAGGGGAGGCACTGAAGCTTTCTTT.

There are many counts of this clonotype. The V and J genes are TRBV5-5 and TRBJ2-7; 9 bases are shared with TRBD2. Germline trimming cut 2 bases from V and 3 bases from J; bases unmatched to any gene: 6. Per germline, CDR1 SGHKS and CDR2 YYEKEE (reference sequence). CDR3 length: 15 residues. This CDR3 reads CASSFRLAEIYEQYF. The CDR3 nucleotides are TGTGCCAGCAGCTTTCGACTAGCGGAGATCTACGAGCAGTACTTC.

This clonotype was observed at least ten times. The genes are TRBV5-1 and TRBJ1-2; D is unresolved. Trimming removed 0 bases at V and 0 bases at J, with 9 bases between. The CDR3 spans 15 residues. The germline gives CDR1 SGHRS, CDR2 YFSETQ. As DNA, the CDR3 is TGCGCCAGCAGCTTGGAGGGCCAAGCTAACTATGGCTACACCTTC. Protein product: CASSLEGQANYGYTF.

V gene TRBV10-3 combines with J gene TRBJ2-7, with a tentative D call TRBD1 (5 bases). V was shortened by 10 bases and J by 2 bases, with 15 bases between the two germline ends. This CDR3 spans 13 amino acids. Germline-derived CDR1 and CDR2 are ENHRY and SYGVKD. This CDR3 reads CATGDRPPYEQYF. DNA of the CDR3: TGTGCCACCGGAGACAGACCCCCCTACGAGCAGTACTTC.

The table lists this clonotype with a few counts. The chain couples TRBV27 to TRBJ2-6, with D possibly called TRBD1 or TRBD2 (5 bases each). CDR3 length: 19 amino acids. Deletions cut 4 bases from V and 1 base from J, with 20 bases between. Germline V gene lookup returns CDR1 MNHEY and CDR2 SMNVEV (reference sequence). The CDR3, as DNA: TGTGCCAGCAGTTCCATTTATGCCGGGACCGTATCTGGGGCCAACGTCCTGACTTTC. Protein: CASSSIYAGTVSGANVLTF.

CDR3 nucleotides: TGTGCCAGCAGTGAAGACGGTGGCTACACCTTC. It yields the protein CASSEDGGYTF. The V and J genes are TRBV6-1 and TRBJ1-2, with D unresolved. This CDR3 contains 11 residues. Trimming took off 1 base at V and 7 bases at J, with 4 bases between the two ends. The germline CDR1 and CDR2 sequences are MNHNS and SASEGT.

This clonotype came up a few times. This chain links TRBV21-1 with TRBJ2-7; no DNA check was done on the table's D call, TRBD1. TRBV21-1 is recorded as a pseudogene. The CDR3 extends over 16 amino acids. CDR3 nucleotide sequence: TGTGCCAGCAGCAAACTTCGCCGGGACAGTTCGTACGAGCAGTACTTC. It specifies CASSKLRRDSSYEQYF.

The rearrangement joins TRBV29-1 to TRBJ2-5; D perhaps matches TRBD1 (5 bases). CDR1 and CDR2 (germline): SQVTM, ANQGSEA. This CDR3 is 14 amino acids long. V dropped 4 bases and J dropped 5 bases, with 17 bases sitting between them. The CDR3 sequence: CSVASAGYSETQYF. The CDR3 DNA is TGCAGCGTTGCTTCGGCAGGGTATAGCGAGACCCAGTACTTC.

There are a few counts of this clonotype. The J gene is TRBJ1-2, the V gene TRBV5-1, with TRBD1 identical over 8 bases. There are 16 residues in the CDR3. V trimming: 0 bases; J trimming: 3 bases; junction bases outside the gene matches: 7. CDR1 is SGHRS, CDR2 YFSETQ, per germline. The CDR3 region is CASSLDQGTGYYGYTF. The CDR3 DNA reads as TGCGCCAGCAGCTTGGACCAGGGGACAGGTTACTATGGCTACACCTTC.

The chain employs TRBV12-3 or TRBV12-4 and TRBJ1-5, with a weak D call TRBD1 (5 bases). Deletions cut 7 bases from V and 7 bases from J, with 14 bases between. The CDR3 loop spans 13 amino acids. In DNA form, the CDR3 reads TGTGCCAGCACCATTCGAGGGGAACAGCCCCAGCATTTT. Translation: CASTIRGEQPQHF.

This clonotype came up a few times. This chain connects TRBV10-1 to TRBJ1-2, with D tentatively TRBD1 (5 bases). This CDR3 is built from 13 residues. V was cut by 10 bases and J by 8 bases, with 20 bases left in between. CDR1 WNHNN and CDR2 SYGVQD come from the germline V gene (reference sequence). CDR3 sequence reads: CATAPGGTGGYTF. Here the CDR3 DNA reads TGCGCCACCGCCCCCGGGGGAACGGGCGGCTACACCTTC.

The genes are TRBV12-3 or TRBV12-4 and TRBJ1-2, with D possibly TRBD1 on 5 matching bases. Trimming left V 4 bases short and J 6 bases short, with 12 bases between. The length of the CDR3 is 13 residues. CDR3 sequence reads: CASSSGGRDGYTF. The CDR3 DNA sequence: TGTGCCAGCAGTTCGGGGGGTAGGGATGGCTACACCTTC.

This clonotype was observed a few times. The chain links TRBV20-1 to TRBJ2-7; D perhaps matches TRBD2 (6 bases). Looked up from germline, CDR1 is DFQATT and CDR2 is SNEGSKA (reference sequence). With 3 bases removed from V and 2 bases from J, the gap between germline ends came to 14 bases. The CDR3 spans 14 residues. The CDR3 protein is CSASKGRGPYEQYF. CDR3 bases: TGCAGTGCTAGTAAGGGGCGGGGCCCCTACGAGCAGTACTTC.

This clonotype was counted many times. This chain connects TRBV12-3 or TRBV12-4 to TRBJ2-2; D is undetermined. This CDR3 spans 16 amino acids. V shed 0 bases and J shed 0 bases, with 8 bases lying between them. This chain's CDR3 is CASSLAIYANTGELFF. Here the CDR3 DNA reads TGTGCCAGCAGTTTAGCCATATACGCGAACACCGGGGAGCTGTTTTTT.